This T cell receptor (beta chain) comes out of a study of CD8+CD57+ T cells in acquired aplastic anemia. Genomic DNA, the template, was used for profiling of the TCR beta VDJ and CDR3. MiXCR was run by TCRdb on the reads, yielding one entry per CDR3 protein. This table has 100,000 to 150,000 distinct CDR3 sequences, approximately 50% appearing once. An expansion of CD8+CD57+ cells by flow cytometry had been shown in patients chosen for sequencing. Severe acquired aplastic anemia was diagnosed in all patients. There was no therapy given to any patient before the blood sampling took place. This clonotype was detected a few times. Its antigen is not identified. Trimming removed 0 bases at V and 8 bases at J, with 4 bases between. The CDR3 sequence is 12 residues long. CDR1 is ENHRY, CDR2 SYGVKD, per germline. Study conclusions and caveats: Any difference that existed in CD8+ Simpson's diversity between patients and controls was not significant.

The TCR sequence derives from a human donor with aplastic anemia. The chain carries TRBV10-3 and TRBJ2-2; D is unclear. The sequenced sample was sorted CD4+, CD8+, or CD8+CD57+ T cells (not recorded which) from PBMCs. The CDR3 loop is CAISESYGELFF. DNA for the CDR3: TGTGCCATCAGTGAGTCGTATGGGGAGCTGTTTTTT.